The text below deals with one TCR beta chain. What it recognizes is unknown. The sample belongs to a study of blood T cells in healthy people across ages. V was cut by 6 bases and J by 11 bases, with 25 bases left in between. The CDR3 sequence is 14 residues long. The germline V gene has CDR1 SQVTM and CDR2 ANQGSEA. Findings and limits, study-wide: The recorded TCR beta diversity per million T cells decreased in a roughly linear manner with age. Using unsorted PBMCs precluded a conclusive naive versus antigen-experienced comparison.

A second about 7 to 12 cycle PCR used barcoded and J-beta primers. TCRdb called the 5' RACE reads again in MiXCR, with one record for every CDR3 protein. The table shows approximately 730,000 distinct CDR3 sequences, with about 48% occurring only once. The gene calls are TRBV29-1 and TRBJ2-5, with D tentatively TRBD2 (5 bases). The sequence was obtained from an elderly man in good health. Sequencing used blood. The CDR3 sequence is CSVSGIPHSVEQYF. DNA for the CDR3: TGCAGCGTGTCCGGGATACCTCATTCTGTTGAGCAGTACTTC.